These 30 T cell receptor beta chains were sequenced from one sample in a study of blood T cell repertoires in COVID-19. The repertoire was sequenced with immunoSEQ multiplex PCR; TCRdb's copy has only in-frame clones and lacks some. The sample consists of 270,000 or so clones, 80% to 90% of them appearing once. Source material: peripheral blood. The source of these receptors is a woman aged 40-49 years who had recovered from COVID-19.

The chain has TRBV5-1 and TRBJ2-5, with D perhaps matching TRBD1 (5 bases). This CDR3 comprises 13 residues. Trimming shortened V by 2 bases and J by 3 bases, and 8 bases separated the two germline ends. The germline CDR1 and CDR2 sequences are SGHRS and YFSETQ. The CDR3 coding sequence is TGCGCCAGCAGCTTCGCGACAGAAGAGACCCAGTACTTC. Translated: CASSFATEETQYF. Variable domain in full (rest from reference TRBV5-1 and TRBJ2-5): KAGVTQTPRYLIKTRGQQVTLSCSPISGHRSVSWYQQTPGQGLQFLFEYFSETQRNKGNFPGRFSGRQFSNSRSEMNVSTLELGDSALYLCASSFATEETQYFGPGTRLLVL.

This clone was recorded only once. The chain uses TRBV28 and TRBJ1-2; 9 bases fit TRBD1. The CDR3 covers 15 residues. The germline CDR1 and CDR2 sequences are MDHEN and SYDVKM. Trimming removed 5 bases from V and 4 bases from J; junction bases left unmatched: 8. CDR3 in DNA: TGTGCCAGCAGTCCTCGGGACAGGGTAATCTATGGCTACACCTTC. Translated, it gives CASSPRDRVIYGYTF.

This clone occurred once. The chain has TRBV11-3 and TRBJ2-5; D uncertain. CDR1 is SGHNT and CDR2 is YENEEA in the germline V gene. The CDR3 has 12 residues. V shed 3 bases and J shed 5 bases, with 7 bases lying between them. The DNA for the CDR3 is TGTGCCAGCAGCTTCCGTCCGGAGACCCAGTACTTC. It codes for CASSFRPETQYF.

The chain recombines TRBV28 with TRBJ2-6; D is uncertain. Trimming shortened V by 6 bases and J by 1 base, and 4 bases separated the two germline ends. Germline V gene lookup returns CDR1 MDHEN and CDR2 SYDVKM. This CDR3 has 13 residues. CDR3: CASRRSGANVLTF. In DNA form, the CDR3 reads TGTGCCAGCAGGAGGTCTGGGGCCAACGTCCTGACTTTC.

The chain uses TRBV19 and TRBJ2-3, with TRBD2 as a possible D gene (7 bases). V lost 4 bases, J lost 3 bases, and 14 bases lay in between. The germline V gene has CDR1 LNHDA and CDR2 SQIVND (reference sequence). This CDR3 is 15 amino acids long. For the CDR3, the DNA is TGTGCCAGTAGTAACAGGGCGGGAGAAACAGATACGCAGTATTTT. It is translated as CASSNRAGETDTQYF. The variable domain in full, completed from reference TRBV19 and TRBJ2-3, reads DGGITQSPKYLFRKEGQNVTLSCEQNLNHDAMYWYRQDPGQGLRLIYYSQIVNDFQKGDIAEGYSVSREKKESFPLTVTSAQKNPTAFYLCASSNRAGETDTQYFGPGTRLTVL.

This chain links TRBV6-5 with TRBJ1-2; possibly TRBD1 for D (5 bases). CDR1 is MNHEY and CDR2 is SVGAGI in the germline V gene. The CDR3 has 15 amino acids. V was pared by 0 bases and J by 1 base, with 9 bases between. CDR3 loop: CASSYSGGYNYGYTF. As DNA, the CDR3 is TGTGCCAGCAGTTACTCGGGGGGGTATAACTATGGCTACACCTTC.

This chain joins TRBV4-2 and TRBJ2-3, with a possible D match to TRBD2 (5 bases). Per the germline V gene, CDR1 is LGHNA and CDR2 is YNFKEQ. Trimming shortened V by 0 bases and J by 4 bases, and 14 bases separated the two germline ends. This CDR3 is built from 16 residues. CDR3 region: CASSQDTAAASDTQYF. The DNA for the CDR3 is TGTGCCAGCAGCCAAGATACAGCGGCTGCCTCAGATACGCAGTATTTT.

This clone was observed a few times. V usage is TRBV29-1 and J usage is TRBJ2-5, with D hard to call. V was shortened by 1 base and J by 5 bases, with 11 bases between the two germline ends. CDR3 size: 13 residues. Germline lookup yields CDR1 SQVTM and CDR2 ANQGSEA. CDR3 in amino acids: CSVEVPARETQYF. The CDR3 DNA reads as TGCAGCGTTGAAGTTCCGGCTAGGGAGACCCAGTACTTC.

This clone was observed a few times. This CDR3 reads CASSPGQSYNEQFF. In nucleotides, the CDR3 is TGTGCCAGCAGTCCGGGACAGTCCTACAATGAGCAGTTCTTC. The gene calls are TRBV6-5 and TRBJ2-1, with 7 positions matching TRBD1. The J segment lost 1 base and the V segment lost 5 bases, leaving 2 bases of the junction unmatched. Per the germline V gene, CDR1 is MNHEY and CDR2 is SVGAGI. The CDR3 contains 14 residues.

This chain uses TRBV15 with TRBJ1-5, with D unresolved. The CDR3 runs to 16 residues. Germline CDR1 and CDR2: LNHNV and YYDKDF (reference sequence). The V end was cut by 0 bases, the J end by 9 bases, with 18 bases between. In nucleotides, the CDR3 is TGTGCCACCAGCAGAGAGTCAGGAACCTTTGTTGGGCCCCAGCATTTT. Translating it yields CATSRESGTFVGPQHF.

This chain uses TRBV5-4 with TRBJ2-3; D is undetermined. Germline V CDR1 and CDR2: SGHNT, YYREEE (reference sequence). This CDR3 comprises 16 residues. V lost 1 base and J lost 0, with 12 bases in between. The DNA for the CDR3 is TGTGCCAGCAGCTTGAAAACGTCGGTTAGCACAGATACGCAGTATTTT. Translating gives CASSLKTSVSTDTQYF.

V is TRBV6-5 and J is TRBJ2-1; maybe TRBD2 (6 bases). Trimming shortened V by 2 bases and J by 3 bases, and 14 bases separated the two germline ends. This CDR3 has 16 residues. Germline V CDR1 and CDR2: MNHEY, SVGAGI. The CDR3 spells CASSYGASALYNEQFF. The CDR3 DNA is TGTGCCAGCAGTTACGGGGCTAGCGCTCTCTACAATGAGCAGTTCTTC.

The chain joins TRBV4-3 to TRBJ2-1; 7 nucleotides match TRBD1. The CDR3 totals 15 residues. Losses at the gene ends were 2 bases for V and 8 bases for J; bases not matched to a gene: 9. The V gene's germline CDR1 is LGHNA and CDR2 YSLEER. The CDR3: CASSQSDRPGDEQFF. In DNA, the CDR3 is TGCGCCAGCAGCCAATCGGACAGGCCAGGAGATGAGCAGTTCTTC.

This clone was observed a single time. The rearrangement uses TRBV12-3 or TRBV12-4 and TRBJ1-1; the D gene is possibly TRBD1 (5 bases). The CDR3 length is 13 residues. Deletions cut 6 bases from V and 0 bases from J, with 8 bases between. CDR3 sequence: CASRLQVNTEAFF. CDR3 nucleotides: TGTGCCAGCAGACTACAGGTGAACACTGAAGCTTTCTTT.

J is TRBJ1-2 and V is TRBV28; 7 bases fit TRBD1. The CDR3 totals 14 residues. The V and J ends lost 3 bases and 6 bases, in that order; junction bases with no gene match: 7. CDR1 MDHEN and CDR2 SYDVKM come from the germline V gene. CDR3 in DNA: TGTGCCAGCAGTTTCATACAGGGGAGTCATGGCTACACCTTC. Translating gives CASSFIQGSHGYTF.

The gene calls are TRBV19 and TRBJ2-2; D is unclear. The V gene lost 3 bases and the J gene lost 0 bases, with 8 bases spanning the gap. CDR1 LNHDA and CDR2 SQIVND come from the germline V gene (reference sequence). This CDR3 spans 15 amino acids. This chain's CDR3 is CASSMWAANTGELFF. DNA of the CDR3: TGTGCCAGTAGTATGTGGGCCGCGAACACCGGGGAGCTGTTTTTT. Supplemented by reference TRBV19 and TRBJ2-2, the full variable domain reads DGGITQSPKYLFRKEGQNVTLSCEQNLNHDAMYWYRQDPGQGLRLIYYSQIVNDFQKGDIAEGYSVSREKKESFPLTVTSAQKNPTAFYLCASSMWAANTGELFFGEGSRLTVL.

This rearrangement joins TRBV25-1 to TRBJ1-4, with D perhaps matching TRBD1 (5 bases). The germline gives CDR1 MGHDK, CDR2 SYGVNS. V lost 4 bases to trimming and J lost 6 bases, with 12 bases between them. This CDR3 is built from 14 residues. The CDR3 DNA reads TGTGCCAGCAGTGGGGTCAGGGCTTATGAAAAACTGTTTTTT. Protein: CASSGVRAYEKLFF.

The chain recombines TRBV29-1 with TRBJ2-5, with 8 bases fitting TRBD1. The trim removed 4 bases at V and 1 base at J, leaving 2 bases unmatched. The germline gives CDR1 SQVTM, CDR2 ANQGSEA. CDR3 length: 13 residues. The CDR3 region has the DNA TGCAGCGTTGGGGACAGGCTCCAAGAGACCCAGTACTTC. Protein sequence: CSVGDRLQETQYF.

The chain has TRBV12-3 or TRBV12-4 and TRBJ1-1; TRBD1 might be the D (6 bases). The CDR3 runs 13 residues. Trimming took 7 bases from V and 6 from J, leaving 15 bases between them. The CDR3, as DNA: TGTGCCAGCAACCAATACCAGGGGTCTGAAGCTTTCTTT. Encoded protein: CASNQYQGSEAFF.

The rearrangement joins TRBV10-3 to TRBJ2-6; D ambiguous. Looked up from germline, CDR1 is ENHRY and CDR2 is SYGVKD. This CDR3 spans 12 amino acids. CDR3 protein: CATSEGANVLTF. The CDR3 DNA is TGTGCTACATCGGAGGGGGCCAACGTCCTGACTTTC.

J is TRBJ1-2 and V is TRBV7-3; D not certain. Per germline, CDR1 SGHTA and CDR2 FQGTGA. The CDR3 length is 14 residues. Deletions cut 3 bases from V and 8 bases from J, with 16 bases between. CDR3 in amino acids: CASSFGQRVLGYTF. The CDR3 DNA follows: TGTGCCAGCAGCTTCGGGCAGAGGGTATTGGGCTACACCTTC.

As DNA, the CDR3 is TGTGCCAGCAGCCGGGACAGGGATTCACCCCTCCACTTT. Translated, it gives CASSRDRDSPLHF. The rearrangement links TRBV2 to TRBJ1-6; the match to TRBD1 covers 9 bases. Germline V gives CDR1 SNHLY, CDR2 FYNNEI. J was trimmed by 8 bases and V by 6 bases; bases with no gene match: 2. This CDR3 comprises 13 residues. The full variable domain, completed using reference TRBV2 and TRBJ1-6, is EPEVTQTPSHQVTQMGQEVILRCVPISNHLYFYWYRQILGQKVEFLVSFYNNEISEKSEIFDDQFSVERPDGSNFTLKIRSTKLEDSAMYFCASSRDRDSPLHFGNGTRLTVT.

The chain employs TRBV19 and TRBJ2-7; D is ambiguous. V lost 10 bases, J lost 5 bases, and 15 bases lay in between. CDR1 and CDR2 (germline): LNHDA, SQIVND (reference sequence). The CDR3 is 12 amino acids. CDR3 in DNA: TGTGCCACTACCCCACCGCCCCACGAGCAGTACGTC. It encodes CATTPPPHEQYV.

This clone was observed many times. The chain is built from TRBV6-4 and TRBJ2-7; 9 nucleotides align to TRBD2. With V trimmed by 3 bases and J by 1 base, 4 bases remained unmatched. Germline CDR1 is MRHNA and CDR2 is SNTAGT. The CDR3 has 15 residues. CDR3 bases: TGTGCCAGCAGTGAATCCGCGGGGGGGTCCTACGAGCAGTACTTC. It yields the protein CASSESAGGSYEQYF.

The genes are TRBV9 and TRBJ1-1; 8 positions match TRBD1. Germline CDR1 SGDLS, CDR2 YYNGEE. The CDR3 loop spans 13 amino acids. Trimming took 5 bases from V and 5 from J; bases not matched to a gene: 5. The DNA of the CDR3 is TGTGCCAGCAGTACAGGGGGTCGGACTGAAGCTTTCTTT. Translation gives CASSTGGRTEAFF.

The chain combines TRBV30 with TRBJ2-5; D remains ambiguous. Trimming left V 0 bases short and J 1 base short, with 6 bases between. The CDR3 is made up of 13 amino acids. Germline CDR1 is GTSNPN and CDR2 is SVGIG (reference sequence). The CDR3 nucleotides read TGTGCCTGGAGTGTTCGAGTCCAAGAGACCCAGTACTTC. Translating it yields CAWSVRVQETQYF.

Details on this clone: The sample holds other DNA sequences that translate to the same CDR3. The J gene is TRBJ2-7, the V gene TRBV30; tentatively, D is TRBD2 (6 bases). Trimming took 0 bases from V and 7 from J, leaving 10 bases between them. The CDR3 loop spans 12 amino acids. The V gene's germline CDR1 is GTSNPN and CDR2 SVGIG (reference sequence). CDR3 bases: TGTGCCTGGAGTGTACTGGGGGGAGAGCAGTACTTC. Translation gives CAWSVLGGEQYF.

This clone came up once. The chain is built from TRBV14 and TRBJ2-7, with D possibly matching TRBD1 (6 bases). In germline, CDR1 is SGHDN, CDR2 FVKESK. This CDR3 spans 14 amino acids. With 0 bases removed from V and 6 bases from J, the gap between germline ends came to 12 bases. The CDR3 region is CASSQEAGVGEQYV. For the CDR3, the DNA is TGTGCCAGCAGCCAAGAGGCAGGGGTCGGCGAGCAGTACGTC.

The V gene is TRBV2, the J gene TRBJ1-4; D possibly corresponds to TRBD1 (5 bases). The V end was cut by 8 bases, the J end by 15 bases, with 16 bases between. This CDR3 has 11 amino acids. From germline, CDR1 is SNHLY and CDR2 FYNNEI. In DNA form, the CDR3 reads TGTGCCAGCCGGACATCCATTGAATTGTTTTTT. Translated: CASRTSIELFF.

V is TRBV28 and J is TRBJ2-1; D gene ambiguous. Trimming pared 7 bases from V and 9 bases from J, leaving 16 bases between. Germline CDR1 reads MDHEN; CDR2 reads SYDVKM. The CDR3 sequence is 13 residues long. The CDR3 region has the DNA TGTGCCAGCATTCGAAAGAATTACGGTGAGCAGTTCTTC. Translating it yields CASIRKNYGEQFF.